The 13 T cell receptor beta chains listed next were all sequenced from one sample in a study of blood T cell repertoires in COVID-19. Profiling relied on immunoSEQ multiplex PCR, and the TCRdb table lists in-frame clones only, not all of them. The data contain about 150,000 clones, more than 75% of them singletons. The sample taken for sequencing was peripheral blood. These receptors came from a man aged 50 or older who had recovered from COVID-19.

V usage is TRBV5-1 and J usage is TRBJ1-1, with D hard to call. V dropped 0 bases and J dropped 5 bases, with 8 bases sitting between them. The CDR3 totals 13 residues. Germline assignment: CDR1 SGHRS and CDR2 YFSETQ. CDR3 region: CASSLGGGTEAFF. In nucleotides, the CDR3 is TGCGCCAGCAGCTTGGGGGGAGGAACTGAAGCTTTCTTT.

The gene calls are TRBV6-2 or TRBV6-3 and TRBJ1-6; no firm D call. The ends were cut back, 0 bases at V and 9 bases at J, with 12 bases in the middle. Germline CDR1 is MNHEY and CDR2 is SVGEGT. This CDR3 region has 15 residues. CDR3 residues: CASSYSGLMGSPLHF. Written as DNA, the CDR3 is TGTGCCAGCAGTTACTCAGGACTCATGGGTTCACCCCTCCACTTT.

The chain uses TRBV3-1 (or the pseudogene TRBV3-2) and TRBJ2-1, with 14 positions matching TRBD2. The CDR3 has 16 residues. Germline CDR1 reads LGHDT; CDR2 reads YNNKEL (reference sequence). Unmatched junction bases numbered 1, after V lost 5 bases and J lost 1 base. CDR3 nucleotides: TGTGCCAGCAGCGGGACTAGCGGGAGTTCCTACAATGAGCAGTTCTTC. It is translated as CASSGTSGSSYNEQFF.

This clone was found a few times. The chain uses TRBV20-1 and TRBJ1-2, with TRBD1 as a possible D gene (6 bases). Germline CDR1 reads DFQATT; CDR2 reads SNEGSKA (reference sequence). V lost 0 bases, J lost 8 bases, and 7 bases lay in between. The CDR3 covers 11 residues. Written as DNA, the CDR3 is TGCAGTGCTAGAGAAAGGGGGGGCTACACCTTC. Amino acids: CSARERGGYTF.

This clone was seen only a few times. This rearrangement joins TRBV25-1 to TRBJ2-7; TRBD1 is a possible D gene (6 bases). Trimming removed 11 bases from V and 3 bases from J, with 17 bases in between. This CDR3 is 13 amino acids long. Germline CDR1 reads MGHDK; CDR2 reads SYGVNS. CDR3 nucleotides: TGTGCCGTCCGGACAGAGACAGACTACGAGCAGTACTTC. The encoded protein is CAVRTETDYEQYF.

This clone was seen a handful of times. The V call is TRBV5-6, the J call TRBJ2-2, with D possibly being TRBD1 (5 bases). The CDR3 runs 13 residues. The V gene's germline CDR1 is SGHDT and CDR2 YYEEEE. V lost 3 bases and J lost 7, with 10 bases in between. Here the CDR3 DNA reads TGTGCCAGCAGCTCAGACAGAGGCGGGGAGCTGTTTTTT. As protein: CASSSDRGGELFF.

This chain connects TRBV7-2 to TRBJ1-5; D might be TRBD1 (5 bases). Trimming took off 1 base at V and 2 bases at J, with 18 bases between the two ends. The CDR3 runs 18 residues. The germline CDR1 and CDR2 sequences are SGHTA and FQGNSA. The CDR3 loop is CASSLGRGAGKGNQPQHF. The CDR3 DNA is TGTGCCAGCAGCTTAGGTCGTGGGGCGGGGAAGGGCAATCAGCCCCAGCATTTT.

CDR3 protein: CASSPGWVAGQETQYF. In DNA form, the CDR3 reads TGTGCCAGCAGCCCCGGTTGGGTAGCGGGGCAAGAGACCCAGTACTTC. The chain is built from TRBV6-2 or TRBV6-3 and TRBJ2-5, with 8 bases aligning to TRBD2. Germline CDR1 and CDR2: MNHEY and SVGEGT. The length of the CDR3 is 16 residues. V gave up 6 bases and J gave up 2 bases; unmatched junction bases: 11.

The rearrangement uses TRBV14 and TRBJ2-7; 10 bases align to TRBD1. Germline V lookup: CDR1 SGHDN, CDR2 FVKESK. The V gene end was trimmed by 0 bases and the J gene end by 6 bases; junction bases not matched to a gene: 5. This CDR3 contains 15 residues. The CDR3 reads CASSQDRDRGSEQYF. CDR3 nucleotides: TGTGCCAGCAGCCAAGACCGGGACAGGGGCTCCGAGCAGTACTTC.

This clone turned up a few times. The chain joins TRBV6-2 or TRBV6-3 to TRBJ1-6; 8 positions match TRBD1. CDR1 is MNHEY and CDR2 is SVGEGT in the germline V gene. J gave up 6 bases and V 4 bases, and 2 bases lay outside the gene matches. The CDR3 spans 14 residues. CDR3 in amino acids: CASSSTGVNSPLHF. As DNA, the CDR3 is TGTGCCAGCAGTTCGACAGGGGTTAATTCACCCCTCCACTTT.

This chain links TRBV19 with TRBJ2-3, with D possibly TRBD1 on 7 matching bases. CDR1 is LNHDA and CDR2 is SQIVND in the germline V gene (reference sequence). This CDR3 contains 14 residues. Between the trimmed V and J ends, which lost 5 bases and 4 bases, there was a span of 13 bases. CDR3 coding DNA: TGTGCCAGTAGTGACCAGGGGGGCTCAGATACGCAGTATTTT. Translation gives CASSDQGGSDTQYF.

V and J are TRBV18 and TRBJ1-6, with 7 bases identical to TRBD1. The CDR3 is made up of 15 amino acids. Germline CDR1 is KGHSH and CDR2 is LQKENI. V shed 6 bases, J shed 9 bases, and the junction held 11 bases outside the gene matches. The CDR3 bases are TGTGCCAGCTCCCGAGGGACAGCTAGACTTTCACCCCTCCACTTT. It yields the protein CASSRGTARLSPLHF.

This chain links TRBV6-5 with TRBJ1-2; D unresolved. This CDR3 is built from 14 residues. Germline V gene lookup returns CDR1 MNHEY and CDR2 SVGAGI. The ends were cut back, 6 bases at V and 0 bases at J, with 11 bases in the middle. CDR3 in amino acids: CASSFGGANYGYTF. The CDR3 DNA is TGTGCCAGCAGCTTCGGCGGTGCTAACTATGGCTACACCTTC.